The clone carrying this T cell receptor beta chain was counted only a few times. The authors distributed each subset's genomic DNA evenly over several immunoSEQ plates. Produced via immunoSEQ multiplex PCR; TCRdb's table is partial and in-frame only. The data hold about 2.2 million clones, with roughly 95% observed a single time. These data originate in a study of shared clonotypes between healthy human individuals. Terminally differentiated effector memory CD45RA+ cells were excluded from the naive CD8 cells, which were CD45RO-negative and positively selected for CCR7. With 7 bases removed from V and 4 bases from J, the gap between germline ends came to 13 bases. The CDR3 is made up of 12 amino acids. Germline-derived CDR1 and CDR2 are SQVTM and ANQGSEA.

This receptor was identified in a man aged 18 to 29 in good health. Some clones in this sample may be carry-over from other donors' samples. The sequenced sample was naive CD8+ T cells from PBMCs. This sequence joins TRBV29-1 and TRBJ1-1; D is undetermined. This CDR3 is CSAQKRSTEAFF. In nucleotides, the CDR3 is TGCAGCGCCCAAAAACGGAGCACTGAAGCTTTCTTT.